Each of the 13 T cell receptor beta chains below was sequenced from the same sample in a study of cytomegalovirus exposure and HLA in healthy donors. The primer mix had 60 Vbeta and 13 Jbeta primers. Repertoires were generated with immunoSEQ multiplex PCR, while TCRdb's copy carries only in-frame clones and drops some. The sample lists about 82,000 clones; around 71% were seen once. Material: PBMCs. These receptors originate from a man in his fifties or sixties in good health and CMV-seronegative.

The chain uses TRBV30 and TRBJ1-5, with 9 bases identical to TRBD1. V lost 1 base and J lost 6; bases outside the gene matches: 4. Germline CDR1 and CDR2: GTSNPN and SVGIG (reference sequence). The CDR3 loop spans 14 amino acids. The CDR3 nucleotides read TGTGCCTGGAGTGCGGGACAGGGATTTCAGCCCCAGCATTTT. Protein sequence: CAWSAGQGFQPQHF. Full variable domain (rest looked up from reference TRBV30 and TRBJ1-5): SQTIHQWPATLVQPVGSPLSLECTVEGTSNPNLYWYRQAAGRGLQLLFYSVGIGQISSEVPQNLSASRPQDRQFILSSKKLLLSDSGFYLCAWSAGQGFQPQHFGDGTRLSIL.

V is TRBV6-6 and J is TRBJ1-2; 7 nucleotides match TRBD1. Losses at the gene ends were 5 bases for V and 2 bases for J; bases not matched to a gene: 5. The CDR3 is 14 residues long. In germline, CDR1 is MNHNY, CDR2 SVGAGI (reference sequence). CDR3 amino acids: CASSDPGQNYGYTF. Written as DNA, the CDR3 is TGTGCCAGCAGTGATCCGGGACAGAACTATGGCTACACCTTC.

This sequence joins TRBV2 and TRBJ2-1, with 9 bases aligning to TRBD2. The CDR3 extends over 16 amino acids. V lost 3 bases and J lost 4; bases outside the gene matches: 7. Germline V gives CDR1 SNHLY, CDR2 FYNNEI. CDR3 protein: CASSDSSGNTYNEQFF. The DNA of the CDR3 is TGTGCCAGCAGTGATTCTAGCGGGAATACTTACAATGAGCAGTTCTTC.

DNA for the CDR3: TGTGCCAGCAGCTTTGAGAGGACAGGCCACAATGAGCAGTTCTTC. It yields the protein CASSFERTGHNEQFF. V is TRBV5-4 and J is TRBJ2-1; 7 bases align to TRBD1. The CDR3 sequence is 15 residues long. Looked up from germline, CDR1 is SGHNT and CDR2 is YYREEE (reference sequence). Trimming took 2 bases from V and 5 from J; bases not matched to a gene: 7.

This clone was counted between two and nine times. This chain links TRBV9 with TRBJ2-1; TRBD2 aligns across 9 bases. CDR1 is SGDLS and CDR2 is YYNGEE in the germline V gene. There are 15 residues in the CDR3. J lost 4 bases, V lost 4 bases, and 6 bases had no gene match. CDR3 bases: TGTGCCAGCAGCCCAAGGACTAGCGAGTACAATGAGCAGTTCTTC. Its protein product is CASSPRTSEYNEQFF.

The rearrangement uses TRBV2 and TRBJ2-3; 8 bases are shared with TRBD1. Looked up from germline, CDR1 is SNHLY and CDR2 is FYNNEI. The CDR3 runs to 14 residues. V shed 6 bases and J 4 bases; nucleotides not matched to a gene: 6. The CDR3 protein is CASRDRVNADTQYF. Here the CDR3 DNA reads TGTGCCAGCAGGGACAGGGTAAATGCAGATACGCAGTATTTT.

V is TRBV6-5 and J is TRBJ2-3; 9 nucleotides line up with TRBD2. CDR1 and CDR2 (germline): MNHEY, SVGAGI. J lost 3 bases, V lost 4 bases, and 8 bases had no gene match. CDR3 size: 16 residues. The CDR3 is CASSSGGGGATDTQYF. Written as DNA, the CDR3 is TGTGCCAGCAGTTCGGGGGGCGGGGGGGCGACAGATACGCAGTATTTT.

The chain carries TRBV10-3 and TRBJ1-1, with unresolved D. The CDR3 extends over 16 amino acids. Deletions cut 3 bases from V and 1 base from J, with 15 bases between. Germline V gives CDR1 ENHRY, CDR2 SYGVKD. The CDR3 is CAISDSGSARNTEAFF. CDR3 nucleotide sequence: TGTGCCATCAGTGACTCCGGGTCGGCCAGGAACACTGAAGCTTTCTTT.

The CDR3 DNA reads as TGTGCCAGCAGCCAATCAGACAGGTTTAACTATGGCTACACCTTC. It codes for CASSQSDRFNYGYTF. The chain joins TRBV16 to TRBJ1-2, with D possibly matching TRBD1 (6 bases). CDR3 length: 15 residues. Germline V gene data show CDR1 as KGHSY and CDR2 as FQNENV. V was pared by 0 bases and J by 1 base, with 9 bases between.

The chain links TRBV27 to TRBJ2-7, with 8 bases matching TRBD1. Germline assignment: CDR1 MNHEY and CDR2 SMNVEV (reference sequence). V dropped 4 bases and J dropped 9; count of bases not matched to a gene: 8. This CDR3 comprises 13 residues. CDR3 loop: CASSSPGGAVQYF. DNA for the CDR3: TGTGCCAGCAGTTCGCCAGGGGGCGCCGTGCAGTACTTC.

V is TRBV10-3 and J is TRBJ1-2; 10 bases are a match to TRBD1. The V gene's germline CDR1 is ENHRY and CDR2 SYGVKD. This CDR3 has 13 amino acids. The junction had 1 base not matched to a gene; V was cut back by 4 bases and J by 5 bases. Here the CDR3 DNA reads TGTGCCATCAGTGGGGACAGGGGTTATGGCTACACCTTC. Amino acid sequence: CAISGDRGYGYTF.

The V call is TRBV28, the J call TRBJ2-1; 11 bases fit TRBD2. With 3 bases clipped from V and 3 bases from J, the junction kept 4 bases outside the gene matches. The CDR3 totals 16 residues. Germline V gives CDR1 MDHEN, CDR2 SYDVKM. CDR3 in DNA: TGTGCCAGCAGTTTGGCTAGCGGGAGGTACTACAATGAGCAGTTCTTC. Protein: CASSLASGRYYNEQFF.

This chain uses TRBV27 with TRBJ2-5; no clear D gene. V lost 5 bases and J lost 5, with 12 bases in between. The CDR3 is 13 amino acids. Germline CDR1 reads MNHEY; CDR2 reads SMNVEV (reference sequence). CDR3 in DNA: TGTGCCAGCAGTCATAGTAAGAGGGAGACCCAGTACTTC. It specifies CASSHSKRETQYF.